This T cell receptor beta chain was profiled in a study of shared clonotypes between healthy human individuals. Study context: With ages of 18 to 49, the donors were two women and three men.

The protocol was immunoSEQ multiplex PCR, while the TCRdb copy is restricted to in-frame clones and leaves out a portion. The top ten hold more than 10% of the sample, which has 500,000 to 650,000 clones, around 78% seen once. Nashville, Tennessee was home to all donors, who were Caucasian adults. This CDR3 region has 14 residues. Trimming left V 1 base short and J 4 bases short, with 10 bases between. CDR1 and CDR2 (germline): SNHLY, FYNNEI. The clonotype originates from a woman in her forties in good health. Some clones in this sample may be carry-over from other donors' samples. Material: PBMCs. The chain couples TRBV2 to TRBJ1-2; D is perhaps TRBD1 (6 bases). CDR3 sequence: CASSEGQGFYGYTF. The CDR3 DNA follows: TGTGCCAGCAGTGAAGGGCAGGGGTTCTATGGCTACACCTTC.